These T cell receptor beta chains were read from a single sample in a study of blood T cell repertoires in COVID-19. Clones were sequenced by immunoSEQ multiplex PCR, and TCRdb holds only the in-frame ones, with some missing. The sample gives 350,000 or so clones, about 92% of which show up once; 3% to 4.5% is in the top ten. Sequenced sample: peripheral blood. The receptors stem from a woman aged 60-75 years with COVID-19, enrolled during active disease. The CDR3 runs from the conserved cysteine through the conserved F or W. A D gene is named only where the DNA matches it firmly. Clone size is stated in some rows and not others, as once, few, many or a class when expanded.

j_call: TRBJ2-7; clone_size: .; v_call: TRBV2; d_call: .; cdr3_nt: TGTGCCAGCAGTGATTCATTTTGGGGCGTAAGCTCCTACGAGCAGTACTTC; cdr3_aa: CASSDSFWGVSSYEQYF
j_call: TRBJ1-3; clone_size: .; v_call: TRBV18; d_call: .; cdr3_nt: TGTGCCAGCTCACCAAGTCAGTCCATATATTTT; cdr3_aa: CASSPSQSIYF
j_call: TRBJ1-2; clone_size: few; v_call: TRBV5-6; d_call: TRBD1; cdr3_nt: TGTGCCAGCAGCCGAAGGACTGAGGACAGGGTTTATGGCTACACCTTC; cdr3_aa: CASSRRTEDRVYGYTF
j_call: TRBJ2-4; clone_size: .; v_call: TRBV5-6; d_call: TRBD1; cdr3_nt: TGTGCCAGCAGTCCAGGGGGAAGGTCCAAAAACATTCAGTACTTC; cdr3_aa: CASSPGGRSKNIQYF
j_call: TRBJ2-7; clone_size: .; v_call: TRBV7-2; d_call: .; cdr3_nt: TGTGCCAGCAGCTTAGAATTCCGCGAGCAGTACTTC; cdr3_aa: CASSLEFREQYF
j_call: TRBJ1-5; clone_size: .; v_call: TRBV12-3/TRBV12-4; d_call: .; cdr3_nt: TGTGCCAGCAAGTATAGTACTCAGCCCCAGCATTTT; cdr3_aa: CASKYSTQPQHF
j_call: TRBJ2-5; clone_size: .; v_call: TRBV18; d_call: TRBD2; cdr3_nt: TGTGCCAGCTCACCAACGGCTAGCGGGGGAGTCCAAGAGACCCAGTACTTC; cdr3_aa: CASSPTASGGVQETQYF
j_call: TRBJ1-2; clone_size: once; v_call: TRBV28; d_call: TRBD1; cdr3_nt: TGTGCCAGCAGGGGGGGACAGGGACGAATTGATGGCTACACCTTC; cdr3_aa: CASRGGQGRIDGYTF
j_call: TRBJ2-1; clone_size: .; v_call: TRBV10-1; d_call: TRBD2; cdr3_nt: TGCGCCAGCAGGGCGGGGGGGGGTAGGCAGTTCTTC; cdr3_aa: CASRAGGGRQFF
j_call: TRBJ2-5; clone_size: .; v_call: TRBV28; d_call: .; cdr3_nt: TGTGCCAGCAGTTTTCAGGTTACGGAGACCCAGTACTTC; cdr3_aa: CASSFQVTETQYF
j_call: TRBJ1-5; clone_size: .; v_call: TRBV19; d_call: .; cdr3_nt: TGTGCCAGTAGTAGGCAGGAATTTCCCCCCAATCAGCCCCAGCATTTT; cdr3_aa: CASSRQEFPPNQPQHF
j_call: TRBJ2-1; clone_size: .; v_call: TRBV9; d_call: TRBD2; cdr3_nt: TGTGCCAGCAGTTCCGGGACTAGCGGGGGTGGGAATGAGCAGTTCTTC; cdr3_aa: CASSSGTSGGGNEQFF
j_call: TRBJ1-5; clone_size: .; v_call: TRBV2; d_call: TRBD1; cdr3_nt: TGTGCCAGCAGTTCGGACAGGGGGGACCAGCCCCAGCATTTT; cdr3_aa: CASSSDRGDQPQHF
j_call: TRBJ1-3; clone_size: .; v_call: TRBV28; d_call: .; cdr3_nt: TGTGCCAGCAGTTTCCAGGGGCTCAGGCTTGACACCATATATTTT; cdr3_aa: CASSFQGLRLDTIYF
j_call: TRBJ1-4; clone_size: .; v_call: TRBV4-2; d_call: TRBD1; cdr3_nt: TGTGCCAGCAGCCAAGCGTCAGGGGGCGTAGGTGAAAAACTGTTTTTT; cdr3_aa: CASSQASGGVGEKLFF
j_call: TRBJ1-1; clone_size: .; v_call: TRBV10-3; d_call: .; cdr3_nt: TGTGCCATGACACCGGGACTGAGGAACACTGAAGCTTTCTTT; cdr3_aa: CAMTPGLRNTEAFF
j_call: TRBJ1-2; clone_size: .; v_call: TRBV6-6; d_call: .; cdr3_nt: TGTGCCAGCAGCCAGCGAGAAGGGGCACATGGCTACACCTTC; cdr3_aa: CASSQREGAHGYTF
j_call: TRBJ1-2; clone_size: .; v_call: TRBV11-2; d_call: .; cdr3_nt: TGTGCCAGCAGCTTAGGAATCAGTCGGGGGTACACCTTC; cdr3_aa: CASSLGISRGYTF
j_call: TRBJ2-7; clone_size: .; v_call: TRBV5-5; d_call: .; cdr3_nt: TGTGCCAGCAGCTACAAAGCGGACAGCACCTACGAGCAGTACTTC; cdr3_aa: CASSYKADSTYEQYF
j_call: TRBJ2-5; clone_size: .; v_call: TRBV11-2; d_call: TRBD2; cdr3_nt: TGTGCCAGCAGCGCCCGACTAGCGGGGGGCCAAGAGACCCAGTACTTC; cdr3_aa: CASSARLAGGQETQYF
j_call: TRBJ1-1; clone_size: .; v_call: TRBV19; d_call: .; cdr3_nt: TGTGCCAGTAGTATAGCTGCCGCCCGACGGGGAGCTTTCTTT; cdr3_aa: CASSIAAARRGAFF
j_call: TRBJ2-1; clone_size: .; v_call: TRBV19; d_call: .; cdr3_nt: TGTGCCAGTAGTCGGGGGTTTGGCAATGAGCAGTTCTTC; cdr3_aa: CASSRGFGNEQFF